This TCR beta chain stems from a study of blood T cell repertoires in COVID-19. Looking at the study overall: PBMCs, B-cell-depleted T cells, or T cells provided the cDNA or gDNA that made up the material.

In the study's own analysis: Nucleated cell number was recorded as an estimate derived from reference gene primer amplification. The method was immunoSEQ multiplex PCR; TCRdb's version includes in-frame clones alone and lacks a portion of them. V and J calls and clone size are as listed in that table; D and trimming were resolved from the DNA. The sample records 200,000 to 300,000 clones, over 85% being singletons. With 1 base clipped from V and 1 base from J, the junction kept 1 base outside the gene matches. This CDR3 is 16 amino acids long. Germline values: CDR1 MNHEY, CDR2 SMNVEV (reference sequence). Ages ranged from about 18 to 100 years, with residence in more than 20 US areas. Clinical histories supplied by participants themselves formed the basis of cohort assignment.

This TCR was recovered from a woman aged 25 to 39 with acute COVID-19. Sequenced input: PBMCs or T cells enriched from blood (not recorded which). The rearrangement joins TRBV27 to TRBJ2-3, with 11 bases identical to TRBD2. The CDR3 protein is CASSLLLAGGTDTQYF. Written as DNA, the CDR3 is TGTGCCAGCAGTTTATTACTAGCGGGGGGCACAGATACGCAGTATTTT.